Shown below are 30 T cell receptor beta chains from a single sample sequenced in a study of cytomegalovirus exposure and HLA in healthy donors. Both 60 Vbeta primers and 13 Jbeta primers went into the PCR. Method: immunoSEQ multiplex PCR; TCRdb's copy keeps in-frame clones and lacks some. Among 84,000 or so clones listed, 79% were seen once. Material for sequencing was PBMCs. The receptors were sampled from a man younger than 40 in good health and CMV-seronegative.

J is TRBJ2-7 and V is TRBV14, with 7 bases fitting TRBD1. Germline CDR1 and CDR2: SGHDN and FVKESK. Trimming cost V 4 bases and J 4 bases; bases outside gene matches: 4. CDR3 size: 13 residues. CDR3 DNA: TGTGCCAGCAGCCGGGACAGAAAGTACGAGCAGTACTTC. Its translation: CASSRDRKYEQYF.

V gene TRBV30 combines with J gene TRBJ1-3, with D maybe TRBD1 (5 bases). Germline V CDR1 and CDR2: GTSNPN, SVGIG (reference sequence). This CDR3 spans 15 amino acids. V lost 0 bases to trimming and J lost 2 bases, with 11 bases between them. CDR3 residues: CAWSVSRVAGNTIYF. The DNA of the CDR3 is TGTGCCTGGAGTGTAAGCAGGGTAGCTGGAAACACCATATATTTT.

The chain couples TRBV5-4 to TRBJ1-4, with TRBD1 matching over 7 bases. The V segment lost 0 bases and the J segment 4 bases; nucleotides outside the gene matches: 6. Looked up from germline, CDR1 is SGHNT and CDR2 is YYREEE (reference sequence). This CDR3 has 16 residues. DNA of the CDR3: TGTGCCAGCAGCTTGGCCCCCCGGGACAGTAATGAAAAACTGTTTTTT. Encoded protein: CASSLAPRDSNEKLFF.

The chain has TRBV13 and TRBJ1-2, with D possibly matching TRBD1 (6 bases). V lost 4 bases and J lost 7, with 16 bases in between. Germline assignment: CDR1 PRHDT and CDR2 FYEKMQ (reference sequence). The CDR3 totals 14 residues. CDR3: CASSYTGIFGGYTF. The CDR3 coding sequence is TGTGCCAGCAGCTATACAGGGATTTTTGGTGGCTACACCTTC.

This chain uses TRBV4-1 with TRBJ2-5; TRBD2 is a possible D gene (5 bases). The CDR3 runs 14 residues. CDR1 and CDR2 from the germline V gene are MGHRA and YSYEKL. V gave up 0 bases and J gave up 4 bases, with 9 bases separating them. CDR3 in amino acids: CASSQEGRGETQYF. In DNA form, the CDR3 reads TGCGCCAGCAGCCAAGAAGGACGGGGAGAGACCCAGTACTTC.

This chain connects TRBV20-1 to TRBJ1-1, with D hard to call. Between the trimmed V and J ends, which lost 1 base and 7 bases, there was a span of 4 bases. The CDR3 contains 10 residues. Germline CDR1 is DFQATT and CDR2 is SNEGSKA (reference sequence). This CDR3 reads CSARAGEAFF. In DNA, the CDR3 is TGCAGTGCTAGAGCCGGTGAAGCTTTCTTT.

With regard to this clone: An end of the junction differs from the germline gene, which may be a read error. Other DNA sequences of this sample code for an identical CDR3. V usage is TRBV30 and J usage is TRBJ1-2, with 7 bases lining up with TRBD1. The CDR3 has 12 amino acids. The germline V gene encodes CDR1 GTSNPN and CDR2 SVGIG (reference sequence). The DNA for the CDR3 is TGCGCCTGGAGTGGGGACAGATATGGCTACACCTTC. Encoded protein: CAWSGDRYGYTF.

This clone was counted a few times. The chain has TRBV11-2 and TRBJ1-2; 9 bases are a match to TRBD1. V shed 5 bases, J shed 8 bases, and the junction held 6 bases outside the gene matches. The CDR3 runs 13 residues. The germline V gene has CDR1 SGHAT and CDR2 FQNNGV. The CDR3 protein is CASSQGQGRGYTF. DNA for the CDR3: TGTGCCAGCAGCCAGGGACAGGGAAGGGGCTACACCTTC.

The V and J genes are TRBV28 and TRBJ1-4, with 8 bases aligning to TRBD1. V dropped 4 bases and J dropped 7; count of bases not matched to a gene: 5. CDR3 length: 14 amino acids. Per the germline V gene, CDR1 is MDHEN and CDR2 is SYDVKM. The CDR3 loop is CASSSGGTGEKLFF. The CDR3, as DNA: TGTGCCAGCAGTTCAGGGGGCACGGGTGAAAAACTGTTTTTT.

The V call is TRBV5-1, the J call TRBJ2-1; 7 bases fit TRBD1. The CDR3 has 16 residues. CDR1 is SGHRS and CDR2 is YFSETQ in the germline V gene. With V trimmed by 4 bases and J by 3 bases, 10 bases remained unmatched. The chain's CDR3 is CASSQTGTEFYNEQFF. The CDR3 DNA reads as TGCGCCAGCAGCCAAACCGGGACAGAGTTCTACAATGAGCAGTTCTTC.

The chain links TRBV11-2 to TRBJ1-1; 9 bases fit TRBD1. There are 14 residues in the CDR3. Losses at the gene ends were 4 bases for V and 4 bases for J; bases not matched to a gene: 4. Looked up from germline, CDR1 is SGHAT and CDR2 is FQNNGV. As DNA, the CDR3 is TGTGCCAGCAGCTCACAGGGGGCAGTCACTGAAGCTTTCTTT. It encodes CASSSQGAVTEAFF.

This chain links TRBV7-9 with TRBJ1-1; tentative D call: TRBD1 (5 bases). This CDR3 is built from 16 residues. Germline CDR1 reads SEHNR; CDR2 reads FQNEAQ (reference sequence). Trimming took off 5 bases at V and 0 bases at J, with 16 bases between the two ends. The CDR3 loop is CASSTGTLYMNTEAFF. Here the CDR3 DNA reads TGTGCCAGCAGCACCGGGACTTTGTACATGAACACTGAAGCTTTCTTT.

The chain has TRBV27 and TRBJ1-4; 10 bases map to TRBD1. The V and J ends lost 7 bases and 6 bases, in that order; junction bases with no gene match: 8. Germline assignment: CDR1 MNHEY and CDR2 SMNVEV (reference sequence). This CDR3 is 15 amino acids long. DNA for the CDR3: TGTGCCAGCAACCATTTCGGGACAGGGGATGAAAAACTGTTTTTT. As protein: CASNHFGTGDEKLFF.

This clone was seen once. The chain employs TRBV27 and TRBJ2-2; D possibly corresponds to TRBD2 (5 bases). This CDR3 has 13 residues. Per germline, CDR1 MNHEY and CDR2 SMNVEV (reference sequence). Trimming took 6 bases from V and 5 from J, leaving 10 bases between them. In DNA form, the CDR3 reads TGTGCCAGCAGGGGAGTTGTGACCGGGGAGCTGTTTTTT. Translation gives CASRGVVTGELFF.

This rearrangement joins TRBV5-1 to TRBJ1-1; D gene ambiguous. The V and J ends lost 3 bases and 6 bases respectively, with 12 bases between them. This CDR3 has 13 amino acids. Looked up from germline, CDR1 is SGHRS and CDR2 is YFSETQ. In DNA, the CDR3 is TGCGCCAGCAGCTCCCCGACCCGGGCTGAAGCTTTCTTT. Residues: CASSSPTRAEAFF.

The chain links TRBV5-1 to TRBJ2-3, with 10 bases fitting TRBD2. Germline V gene data show CDR1 as SGHRS and CDR2 as YFSETQ. The CDR3 has 16 amino acids. V shed 4 bases and J 2 bases; nucleotides not matched to a gene: 7. CDR3 DNA: TGCGCCAGCAGCCCCCGAGCGGGGGGGAACACAGATACGCAGTATTTT. Protein: CASSPRAGGNTDTQYF.

The gene calls are TRBV6-1 and TRBJ2-7; possibly TRBD1 for D (5 bases). The V end lost 4 bases, the J end lost 7 bases, and 17 bases lay between the germline ends. CDR1 and CDR2 (germline): MNHNS, SASEGT. The CDR3 sequence is 14 residues long. CDR3: CASSASGRELEQYF. The CDR3 coding sequence is TGTGCCAGCAGTGCCTCGGGCAGGGAACTTGAGCAGTACTTC.

J is TRBJ1-6 and V is TRBV5-1; D is unclear. The V end lost 0 bases, the J end lost 6 bases, and 16 bases lay between the germline ends. CDR3 length: 17 residues. Germline V gene data show CDR1 as SGHRS and CDR2 as YFSETQ. The CDR3 protein is CASSLDVQPSPNSPLHF. CDR3 bases: TGCGCCAGCAGCTTGGATGTACAGCCATCCCCTAATTCACCCCTCCACTTT.

This clone has a single count. This chain connects TRBV6-1 to TRBJ1-6; weak D call: TRBD1 (5 bases). This CDR3 spans 21 amino acids. V lost 0 bases, J lost 1 base, and 22 bases lay in between. The germline V gene has CDR1 MNHNS and CDR2 SASEGT. CDR3 DNA: TGTGCCAGCAGTGAAGCGGGTGGGGGGTTCGTATCAGGATCCTATAATTCACCCCTCCACTTT. It specifies CASSEAGGGFVSGSYNSPLHF.

In its sample, this clone was seen a few times. The rearrangement links TRBV7-6 to TRBJ1-2, with D tentatively TRBD1 (6 bases). Germline loops: CDR1 SGHVS, CDR2 FNYEAQ. V lost 5 bases, J lost 4 bases, and 14 bases lay in between. This CDR3 contains 14 residues. The CDR3 bases are TGTGCCAGCAGCCGGGACACCGGACCCTATGGCTACACCTTC. Protein product: CASSRDTGPYGYTF.

CDR3 nucleotide sequence: TGTGCCAGCAGCTTGGGACTAGCGGGTAGCACAGATACGCAGTATTTT. It yields the protein CASSLGLAGSTDTQYF. The V call is TRBV5-4, the J call TRBJ2-3; the match to TRBD2 covers 10 bases. With 0 bases clipped from V and 0 bases from J, the junction kept 1 base outside the gene matches. This CDR3 spans 16 amino acids. Per the germline V gene, CDR1 is SGHNT and CDR2 is YYREEE (reference sequence).

The V and J genes are TRBV29-1 and TRBJ2-1, with 7 bases identical to TRBD2. This CDR3 has 17 residues. J was trimmed by 1 base and V by 3 bases; bases with no gene match: 12. Germline-derived CDR1 and CDR2 are SQVTM and ANQGSEA. This chain's CDR3 is CSVDPKALADSYNEQFF. CDR3 nucleotides: TGCAGCGTTGATCCGAAGGCCCTAGCGGATTCCTACAATGAGCAGTTCTTC.

The table lists this clone with a count of one. V usage is TRBV27 and J usage is TRBJ1-5; the match to TRBD1 covers 11 bases. The germline CDR1 and CDR2 sequences are MNHEY and SMNVEV (reference sequence). The CDR3 spans 15 residues. The V segment lost 10 bases and the J segment 3 bases; nucleotides outside the gene matches: 8. CDR3 DNA sequence: TGTGCCACTGCCGGGACAGGGGGTTACAATCAGCCCCAGCATTTT. It codes for CATAGTGGYNQPQHF.

This clone showed up just once. J is TRBJ1-2 and V is TRBV2; D unclear. Trimming stripped 2 bases from V and 8 bases from J, with 3 bases between. Germline values: CDR1 SNHLY, CDR2 FYNNEI. The CDR3 has 10 residues. CDR3 protein: CASSEQGYTF. DNA for the CDR3: TGTGCCAGCAGTGAACAGGGCTACACCTTC.

The chain is built from TRBV6-5 and TRBJ1-1, with D unresolved. There are 14 residues in the CDR3. Germline assignment: CDR1 MNHEY and CDR2 SVGAGI. Deletions cut 2 bases from V and 1 base from J, with 8 bases between. The CDR3 DNA reads TGTGCCAGCAGTTACGCAGGAAAGAACACTGAAGCTTTCTTT. This gives the protein CASSYAGKNTEAFF.

The chain is built from TRBV11-3 and TRBJ1-6, with 11 bases matching TRBD1. After removal of 5 bases from V and 15 bases from J, the junction contained 6 bases not matched to a gene. CDR1 is SGHNT, CDR2 YENEEA, per germline. The CDR3 consists of 13 residues. The CDR3 DNA reads TGTGCCAGCAGCGTCCGGGACAGGGGGGACCTCCACTTT. Translation: CASSVRDRGDLHF.

The rearrangement links TRBV18 to TRBJ1-2; D gene unclear. Germline values: CDR1 KGHSH, CDR2 LQKENI. The CDR3 has 16 residues. V was cut by 3 bases and J by 0 bases, with 14 bases left in between. The CDR3 DNA follows: TGTGCCAGCTCACCGCTTCAAGACTCAGCTAACTATGGCTACACCTTC. This gives the protein CASSPLQDSANYGYTF.

This clone was found a few times. The chain is built from TRBV21-1 and TRBJ2-2; TRBD2 reflects the table's D call only, with no check against the DNA. TRBV21-1 is classified as a pseudogene. The CDR3 has 14 amino acids. The CDR3 protein is CASSFGLTSGELFF. The DNA for the CDR3 is TGTGCCAGCAGCTTCGGGTTAACTTCAGGGGAGCTGTTTTTT.

V gene TRBV10-3 combines with J gene TRBJ1-1; TRBD1 might be the D (5 bases). The germline V gene has CDR1 ENHRY and CDR2 SYGVKD. CDR3 length equals 13 residues. Trimming cost V 5 bases and J 3 bases, with 10 bases left between them. The CDR3 region is CAISLAGDTEAFF. CDR3 DNA sequence: TGTGCCATCAGTTTGGCGGGGGACACTGAAGCTTTCTTT.

The rearrangement links TRBV5-6 to TRBJ2-3; D is possibly TRBD2 (5 bases). The V end was cut by 0 bases, the J end by 10 bases, with 12 bases between. CDR1 and CDR2 (germline): SGHDT, YYEEEE. The CDR3 is made up of 13 amino acids. CDR3 loop: CASSLEGLRAQYF. The CDR3 nucleotides read TGTGCCAGCAGCTTGGAAGGACTCCGAGCGCAGTATTTT.